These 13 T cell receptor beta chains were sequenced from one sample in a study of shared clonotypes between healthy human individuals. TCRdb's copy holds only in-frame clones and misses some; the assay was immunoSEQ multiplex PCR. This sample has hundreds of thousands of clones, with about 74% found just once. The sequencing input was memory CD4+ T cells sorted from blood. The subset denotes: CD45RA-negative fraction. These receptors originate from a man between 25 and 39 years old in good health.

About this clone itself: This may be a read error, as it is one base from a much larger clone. The CDR3 sequence is CASSLTGDYGYTF. CDR3 sequence (DNA): TGTGCCAGCAGCTTAACAGGGGACTATGGCTACACCTTC. This chain links TRBV9 with TRBJ1-2; TRBD1 agrees at 7 bases. Looked up from germline, CDR1 is SGDLS and CDR2 is YYNGEE. This CDR3 is 13 amino acids long. The trim removed 4 bases at V and 3 bases at J, leaving 3 bases unmatched.

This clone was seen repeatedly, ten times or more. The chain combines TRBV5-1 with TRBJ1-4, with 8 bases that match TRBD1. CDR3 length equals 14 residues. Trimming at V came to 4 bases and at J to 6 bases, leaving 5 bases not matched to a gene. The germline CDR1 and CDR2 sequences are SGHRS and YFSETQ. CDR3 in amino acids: CASSGQGPHEKLFF. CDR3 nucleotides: TGCGCCAGCAGCGGACAGGGTCCGCATGAAAAACTGTTTTTT. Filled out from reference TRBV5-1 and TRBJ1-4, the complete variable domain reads KAGVTQTPRYLIKTRGQQVTLSCSPISGHRSVSWYQQTPGQGLQFLFEYFSETQRNKGNFPGRFSGRQFSNSRSEMNVSTLELGDSALYLCASSGQGPHEKLFFGSGTQLSVL.

The CDR3 reads CASSFGAGLNTGELFF. In DNA, the CDR3 is TGCGCCAGCAGCTTTGGGGCGGGACTCAACACCGGGGAGCTGTTTTTT. The chain links TRBV5-1 to TRBJ2-2, with a weak D call TRBD2 (6 bases). V shed 2 bases and J shed 2 bases, with 13 bases lying between them. Germline V gene sequence: CDR1 SGHRS, CDR2 YFSETQ. The CDR3 contains 16 residues. The full variable domain, completed using reference TRBV5-1 and TRBJ2-2, is KAGVTQTPRYLIKTRGQQVTLSCSPISGHRSVSWYQQTPGQGLQFLFEYFSETQRNKGNFPGRFSGRQFSNSRSEMNVSTLELGDSALYLCASSFGAGLNTGELFFGEGSRLTVL.

CDR3 region: CAFARGDTQYF. In DNA, the CDR3 is TGTGCCTTCGCCCGGGGCGATACGCAGTATTTT. The chain employs TRBV30 and TRBJ2-3; D may be TRBD1 or TRBD2 (5 bases each). Germline V gene sequence: CDR1 GTSNPN, CDR2 SVGIG (reference sequence). This CDR3 has 11 residues. The ends were cut back, 7 bases at V and 6 bases at J, with 11 bases in the middle.

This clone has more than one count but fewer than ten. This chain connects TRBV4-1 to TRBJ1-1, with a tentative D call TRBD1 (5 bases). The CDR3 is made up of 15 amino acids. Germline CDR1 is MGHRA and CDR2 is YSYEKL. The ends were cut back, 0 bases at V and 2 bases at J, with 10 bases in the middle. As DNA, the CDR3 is TGCGCCAGCAGCCAAGAGGGACTTCCCAACACTGAAGCTTTCTTT. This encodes CASSQEGLPNTEAFF.

The CDR3 nucleotides read TGTGCCAGCAGCTTAATGCAGGGGGACACTGAAGCTTTCTTT. It is translated as CASSLMQGDTEAFF. The chain joins TRBV7-8 to TRBJ1-1, with 7 nucleotides matching TRBD1. This CDR3 contains 14 residues. Trimming at V came to 2 bases and at J to 3 bases, leaving 3 bases not matched to a gene. Germline CDR1 reads SGHVS; CDR2 reads FQNEAQ.

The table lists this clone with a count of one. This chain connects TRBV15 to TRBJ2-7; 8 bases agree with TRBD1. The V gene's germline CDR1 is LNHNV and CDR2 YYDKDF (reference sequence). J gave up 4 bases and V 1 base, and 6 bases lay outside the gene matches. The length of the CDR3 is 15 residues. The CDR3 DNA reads TGTGCCACCAGCAGAGCTCGGACAGGGCTATACGAGCAGTACTTC. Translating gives CATSRARTGLYEQYF. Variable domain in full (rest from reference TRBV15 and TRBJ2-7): DAMVIQNPRYQVTQFGKPVTLSCSQTLNHNVMYWYQQKSSQAPKLLFHYYDKDFNNEADTPDNFQSRRPNTSFCFLDIRSPGLGDTAMYLCATSRARTGLYEQYFGPGTRLTVT.

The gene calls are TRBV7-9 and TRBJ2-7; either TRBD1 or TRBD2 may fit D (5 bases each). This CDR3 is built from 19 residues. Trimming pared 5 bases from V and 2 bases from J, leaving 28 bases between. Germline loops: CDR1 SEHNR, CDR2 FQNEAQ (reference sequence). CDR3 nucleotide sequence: TGTGCCAGCAGCCACGACGGGACGGCCCGTGCGAAAGCGACCTACGAGCAGTACTTC. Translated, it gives CASSHDGTARAKATYEQYF.

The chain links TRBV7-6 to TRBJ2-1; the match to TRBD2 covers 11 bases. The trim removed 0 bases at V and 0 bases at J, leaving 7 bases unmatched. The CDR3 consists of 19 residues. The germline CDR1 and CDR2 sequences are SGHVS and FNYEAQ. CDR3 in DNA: TGTGCCAGCAGCTTAGCGGGACTAGCGGAGCTGAGCTCCTACAATGAGCAGTTCTTC. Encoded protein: CASSLAGLAELSSYNEQFF.

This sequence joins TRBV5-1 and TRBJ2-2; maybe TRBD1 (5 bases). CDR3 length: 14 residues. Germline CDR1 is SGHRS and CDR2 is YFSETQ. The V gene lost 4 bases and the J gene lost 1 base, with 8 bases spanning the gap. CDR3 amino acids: CASSTGQNTGELFF. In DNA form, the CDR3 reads TGCGCCAGCAGCACCGGACAGAACACCGGGGAGCTGTTTTTT.

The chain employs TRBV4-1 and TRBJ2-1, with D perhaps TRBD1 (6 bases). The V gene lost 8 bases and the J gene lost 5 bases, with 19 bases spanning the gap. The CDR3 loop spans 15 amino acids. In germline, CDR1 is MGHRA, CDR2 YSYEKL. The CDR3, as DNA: TGCGCCAGCGCTAAAACGGGACAAGGAGACAATGAGCAGTTCTTC. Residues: CASAKTGQGDNEQFF.

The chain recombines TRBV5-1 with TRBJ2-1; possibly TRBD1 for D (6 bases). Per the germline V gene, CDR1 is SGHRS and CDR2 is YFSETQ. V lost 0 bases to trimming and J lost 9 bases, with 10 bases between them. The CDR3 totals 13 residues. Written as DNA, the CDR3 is TGCGCCAGCAGCTTGGGTCCCAGGGGTGAGCAGTTCTTC. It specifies CASSLGPRGEQFF.

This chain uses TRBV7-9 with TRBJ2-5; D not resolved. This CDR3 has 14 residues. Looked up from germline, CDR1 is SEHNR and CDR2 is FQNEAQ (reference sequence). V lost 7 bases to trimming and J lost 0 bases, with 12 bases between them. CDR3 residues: CASILMGYQETQYF. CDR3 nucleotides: TGTGCCAGCATTCTTATGGGATACCAAGAGACCCAGTACTTC.